The 3 T cell receptor beta chains listed next were all sequenced from one sample in a study of CD8+CD57+ T cells in acquired aplastic anemia. Genomic DNA provided the template from which TCR beta VDJ and CDR3 profiles were obtained. TCRdb used MiXCR to reprocess the reads, holding one entry per CDR3 protein. Counted here are about 180,000 distinct CDR3 sequences, 48% occurring once; the ten biggest clones make up more than 1.5%. Individuals selected for sequencing had exhibited CD8+CD57+ cell expansion on flow cytometry. The sequencing input was sorted CD4+, CD8+, or CD8+CD57+ T cells (not recorded which) from PBMCs. The origin of the receptors is a human donor with aplastic anemia.

This rearrangement joins TRBV20-1 to TRBJ2-7; 7 nucleotides agree with TRBD2. The germline V gene encodes CDR1 DFQATT and CDR2 SNEGSKA (reference sequence). Trimming at V came to 1 base and at J to 7 bases, leaving 13 bases not matched to a gene. The CDR3 spans 15 residues. DNA of the CDR3: TGCAGTGCTAGAGGCTACAGGCTCCCGCGGGGGGAGCAGTACTTC. Its protein product is CSARGYRLPRGEQYF.

This clonotype occurred many times. The V and J genes are TRBV9 and TRBJ2-1; D might be TRBD1 (6 bases). The CDR3 is 16 amino acids. Trimming stripped 0 bases from V and 5 bases from J, with 15 bases between. Germline lookup yields CDR1 SGDLS and CDR2 YYNGEE. The CDR3 region is CASSVGYRDTDNEQFF. CDR3 DNA: TGTGCCAGCAGCGTAGGATATCGGGACACCGACAATGAGCAGTTCTTC.

This clonotype came up many times. The V call is TRBV2, the J call TRBJ1-1; perhaps TRBD1 as D (5 bases). The CDR3 spans 15 residues. V was pared by 3 bases and J by 1 base, with 12 bases between. Germline-derived CDR1 and CDR2 are SNHLY and FYNNEI. The CDR3 region is CASSEEGMGNTEAFF. CDR3 sequence (DNA): TGTGCCAGCAGTGAGGAGGGGATGGGGAACACTGAAGCTTTCTTT.